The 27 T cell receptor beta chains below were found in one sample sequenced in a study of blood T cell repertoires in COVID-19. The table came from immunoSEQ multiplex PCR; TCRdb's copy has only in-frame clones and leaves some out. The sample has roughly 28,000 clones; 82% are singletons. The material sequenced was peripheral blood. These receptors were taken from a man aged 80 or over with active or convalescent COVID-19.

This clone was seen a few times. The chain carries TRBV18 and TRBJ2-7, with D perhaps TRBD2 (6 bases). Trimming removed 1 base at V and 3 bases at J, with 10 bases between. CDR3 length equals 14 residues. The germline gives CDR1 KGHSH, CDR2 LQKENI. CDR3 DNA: TGTGCCAGCTCACCACAGGGGAGGAGCTACGAGCAGTACTTC. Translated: CASSPQGRSYEQYF.

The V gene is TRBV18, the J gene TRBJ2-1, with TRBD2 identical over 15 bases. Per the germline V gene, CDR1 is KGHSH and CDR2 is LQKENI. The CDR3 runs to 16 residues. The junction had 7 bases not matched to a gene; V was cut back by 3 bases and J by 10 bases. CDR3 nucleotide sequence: TGTGCCAGCTCACCCCTAGGACTAGCGGGAGGGCCCGAGCAGTTCTTC. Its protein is CASSPLGLAGGPEQFF.

In DNA form, the CDR3 reads TGTGCCAGCAGCGCAGAAACTAGCGGGGGGTTTCTAGATACGCAGTATTTT. It translates to CASSAETSGGFLDTQYF. The chain joins TRBV9 to TRBJ2-3, with TRBD2 matching over 12 bases. Germline V gene sequence: CDR1 SGDLS, CDR2 YYNGEE. Trimming cost V 3 bases and J 5 bases; bases outside gene matches: 10. The CDR3 loop spans 17 amino acids.

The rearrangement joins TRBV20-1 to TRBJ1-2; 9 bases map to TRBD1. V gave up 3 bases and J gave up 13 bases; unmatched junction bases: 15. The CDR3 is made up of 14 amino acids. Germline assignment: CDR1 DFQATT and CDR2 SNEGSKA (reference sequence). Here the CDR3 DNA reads TGCAGTGCTAGTCACAGGGGGCCTGCGGAGGGCGGCACCTTC. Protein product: CSASHRGPAEGGTF.

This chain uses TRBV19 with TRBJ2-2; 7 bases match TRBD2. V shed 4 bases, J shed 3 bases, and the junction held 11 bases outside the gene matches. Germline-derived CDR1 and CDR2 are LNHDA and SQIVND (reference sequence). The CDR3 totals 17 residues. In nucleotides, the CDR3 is TGTGCCAGTAGTAACGACCTCACGGGGGGAGACACCGGGGAGCTGTTTTTT. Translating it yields CASSNDLTGGDTGELFF. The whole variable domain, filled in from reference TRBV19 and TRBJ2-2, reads DGGITQSPKYLFRKEGQNVTLSCEQNLNHDAMYWYRQDPGQGLRLIYYSQIVNDFQKGDIAEGYSVSREKKESFPLTVTSAQKNPTAFYLCASSNDLTGGDTGELFFGEGSRLTVL.

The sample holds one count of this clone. The CDR3 reads CASSQDRNRGYGYTF. The CDR3, as DNA: TGCGCCAGCAGCCAAGATAGGAACAGGGGCTATGGCTACACCTTC. The chain links TRBV4-1 to TRBJ1-2; 7 nucleotides match TRBD1. The V and J ends lost 0 bases and 4 bases, in that order; junction bases with no gene match: 5. The CDR3 runs to 15 residues. CDR1 is MGHRA, CDR2 YSYEKL, per germline.

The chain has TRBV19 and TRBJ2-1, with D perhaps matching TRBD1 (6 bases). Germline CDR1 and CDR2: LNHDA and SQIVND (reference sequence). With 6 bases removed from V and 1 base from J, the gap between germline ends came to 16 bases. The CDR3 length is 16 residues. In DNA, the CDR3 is TGTGCCAGTAGACGGTCCCGAGGGGGATCCTACAATGAGCAGTTCTTC. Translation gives CASRRSRGGSYNEQFF.

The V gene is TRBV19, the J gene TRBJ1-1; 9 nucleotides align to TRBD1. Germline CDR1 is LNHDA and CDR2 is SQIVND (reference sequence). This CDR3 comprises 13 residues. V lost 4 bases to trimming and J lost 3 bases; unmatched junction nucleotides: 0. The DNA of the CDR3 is TGTGCCAGTAGTAGACAGGGGGACACTGAAGCTTTCTTT. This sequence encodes CASSRQGDTEAFF. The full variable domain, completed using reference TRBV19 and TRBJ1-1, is DGGITQSPKYLFRKEGQNVTLSCEQNLNHDAMYWYRQDPGQGLRLIYYSQIVNDFQKGDIAEGYSVSREKKESFPLTVTSAQKNPTAFYLCASSRQGDTEAFFGQGTRLTVV.

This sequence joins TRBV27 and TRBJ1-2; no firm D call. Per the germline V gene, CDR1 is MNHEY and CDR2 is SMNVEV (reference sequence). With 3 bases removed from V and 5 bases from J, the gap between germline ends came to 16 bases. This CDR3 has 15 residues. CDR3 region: CASSFSGYELYGYTF. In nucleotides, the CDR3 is TGTGCCAGCAGTTTTTCGGGGTACGAGTTGTATGGCTACACCTTC.

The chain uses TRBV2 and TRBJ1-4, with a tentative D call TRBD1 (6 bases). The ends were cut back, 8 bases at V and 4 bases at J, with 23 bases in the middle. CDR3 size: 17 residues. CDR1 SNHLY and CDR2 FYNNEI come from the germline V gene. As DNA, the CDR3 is TGTGCCAGCGATACAGGGCATCCTCGATGGGATAATGAAAAACTGTTTTTT. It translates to CASDTGHPRWDNEKLFF.

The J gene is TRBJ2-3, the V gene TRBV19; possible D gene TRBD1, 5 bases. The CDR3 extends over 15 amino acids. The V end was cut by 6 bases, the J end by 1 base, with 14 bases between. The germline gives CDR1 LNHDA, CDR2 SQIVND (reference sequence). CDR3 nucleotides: TGTGCCAGTAGAAGGGGTTTGGTAGGCACAGATACGCAGTATTTT. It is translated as CASRRGLVGTDTQYF.

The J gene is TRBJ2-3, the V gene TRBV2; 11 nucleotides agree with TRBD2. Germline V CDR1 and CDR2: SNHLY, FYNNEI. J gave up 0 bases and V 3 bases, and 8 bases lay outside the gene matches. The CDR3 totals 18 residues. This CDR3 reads CASSDTWLAGGSTDTQYF. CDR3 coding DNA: TGTGCCAGCAGTGATACATGGCTAGCGGGGGGTAGCACAGATACGCAGTATTTT. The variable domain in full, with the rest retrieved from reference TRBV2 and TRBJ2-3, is EPEVTQTPSHQVTQMGQEVILRCVPISNHLYFYWYRQILGQKVEFLVSFYNNEISEKSEIFDDQFSVERPDGSNFTLKIRSTKLEDSAMYFCASSDTWLAGGSTDTQYFGPGTRLTVL.

The CDR3 is CASSYNYGYTF. DNA for the CDR3: TGTGCCTCCTCCTATAACTATGGCTACACCTTC. The chain links TRBV15 to TRBJ1-2; D uncertain. Germline CDR1 is LNHNV and CDR2 is YYDKDF (reference sequence). The V end lost 11 bases, the J end lost 1 base, and 8 bases lay between the germline ends. The CDR3 loop spans 11 amino acids.

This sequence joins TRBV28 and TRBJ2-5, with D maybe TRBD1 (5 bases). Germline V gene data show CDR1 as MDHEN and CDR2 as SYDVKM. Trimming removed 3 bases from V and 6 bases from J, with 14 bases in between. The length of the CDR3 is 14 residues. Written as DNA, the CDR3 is TGTGCCAGCAGTTTGGGGCAGCCATCGAAGACCCAGTACTTC. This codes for CASSLGQPSKTQYF.

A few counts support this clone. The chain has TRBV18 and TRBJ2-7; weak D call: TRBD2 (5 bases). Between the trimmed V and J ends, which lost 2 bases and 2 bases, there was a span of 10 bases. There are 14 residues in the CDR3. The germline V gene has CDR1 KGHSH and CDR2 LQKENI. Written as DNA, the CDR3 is TGTGCCAGCTCACCAACGCGGGCGACCTACGAGCAGTACTTC. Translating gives CASSPTRATYEQYF.

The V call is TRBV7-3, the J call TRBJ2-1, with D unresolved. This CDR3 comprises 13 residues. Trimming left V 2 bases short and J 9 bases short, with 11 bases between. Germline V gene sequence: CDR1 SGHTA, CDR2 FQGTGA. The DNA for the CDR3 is TGTGCCAGCAGCTTATCGTCGGCAGGTGAGCAGTTCTTC. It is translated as CASSLSSAGEQFF.

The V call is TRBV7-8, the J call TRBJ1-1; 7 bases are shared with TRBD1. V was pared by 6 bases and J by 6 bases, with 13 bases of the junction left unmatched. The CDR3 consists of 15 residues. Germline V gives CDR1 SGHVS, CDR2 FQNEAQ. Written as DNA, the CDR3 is TGTGCCAGCAGGGCTAAGACAGGGTTTTTTTCTGAAGCTTTCTTT. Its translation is CASRAKTGFFSEAFF.

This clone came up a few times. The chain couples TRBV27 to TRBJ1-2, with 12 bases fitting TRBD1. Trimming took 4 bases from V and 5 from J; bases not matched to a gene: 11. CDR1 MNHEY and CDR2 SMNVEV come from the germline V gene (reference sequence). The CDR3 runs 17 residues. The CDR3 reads CASSYRGTGGLRYGYTF. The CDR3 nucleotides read TGTGCCAGCAGTTACCGCGGGACAGGGGGCTTAAGATATGGCTACACCTTC.

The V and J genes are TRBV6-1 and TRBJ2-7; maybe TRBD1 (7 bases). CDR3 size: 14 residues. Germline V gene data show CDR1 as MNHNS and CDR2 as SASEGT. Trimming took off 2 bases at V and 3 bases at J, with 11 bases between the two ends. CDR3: CASSEHRGGYEQYF. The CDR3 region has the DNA TGTGCCAGCAGTGAACACAGGGGAGGCTACGAGCAGTACTTC.

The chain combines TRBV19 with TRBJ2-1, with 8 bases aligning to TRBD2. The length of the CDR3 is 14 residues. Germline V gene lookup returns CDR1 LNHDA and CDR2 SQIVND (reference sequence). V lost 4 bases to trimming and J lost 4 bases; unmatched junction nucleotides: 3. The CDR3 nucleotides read TGTGCCAGTAGTACGCTAGCGGGTTACAATGAGCAGTTCTTC. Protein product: CASSTLAGYNEQFF.

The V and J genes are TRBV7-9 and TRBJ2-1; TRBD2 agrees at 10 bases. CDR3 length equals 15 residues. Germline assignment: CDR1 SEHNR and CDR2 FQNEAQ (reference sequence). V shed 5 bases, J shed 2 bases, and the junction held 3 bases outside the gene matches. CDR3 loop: CASSPTSGAYNEQFF. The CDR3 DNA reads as TGTGCCAGCAGCCCTACTAGCGGGGCCTACAATGAGCAGTTCTTC.

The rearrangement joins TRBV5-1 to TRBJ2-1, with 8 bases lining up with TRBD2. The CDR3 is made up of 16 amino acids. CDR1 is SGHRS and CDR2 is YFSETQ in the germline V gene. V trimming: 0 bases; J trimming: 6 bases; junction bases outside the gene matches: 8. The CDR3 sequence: CASSLDLAGGVNEQFF. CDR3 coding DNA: TGCGCCAGCAGCTTGGATCTGGCGGGGGGAGTCAATGAGCAGTTCTTC.

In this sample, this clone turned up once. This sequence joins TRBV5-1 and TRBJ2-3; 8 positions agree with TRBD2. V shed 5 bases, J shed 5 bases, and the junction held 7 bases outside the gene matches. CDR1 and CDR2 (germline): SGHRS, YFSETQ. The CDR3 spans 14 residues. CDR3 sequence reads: CASRRAGVRDTQYF. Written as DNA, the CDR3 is TGCGCCAGCAGGAGAGCGGGAGTACGAGATACGCAGTATTTT.

The CDR3 DNA follows: TGTGCTAGTGGTTATAGCGGGGGGGGGCAAGAGACCCAGTACTTC. Translated: CASGYSGGGQETQYF. The chain carries TRBV12-5 and TRBJ2-5, with TRBD2 matching over 11 bases. Germline V lookup: CDR1 LGHNT, CDR2 FRNRAP. Losses at the gene ends were 4 bases for V and 2 bases for J; bases not matched to a gene: 3. The CDR3 sequence is 15 residues long.

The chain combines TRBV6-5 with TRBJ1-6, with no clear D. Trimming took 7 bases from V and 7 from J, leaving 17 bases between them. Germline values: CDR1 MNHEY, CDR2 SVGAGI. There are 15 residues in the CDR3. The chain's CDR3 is CASNPGSTWNSPLHF. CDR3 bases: TGTGCCAGCAACCCAGGCAGTACATGGAATTCACCCCTCCACTTT.

The CDR3 DNA reads TGTGCCAGCAGCCCGCGGACAGGCTGGGGCTACACCTTC. Translated, it gives CASSPRTGWGYTF. The chain links TRBV11-2 to TRBJ1-2; 7 nucleotides line up with TRBD1. CDR3 size: 13 residues. Germline V gene sequence: CDR1 SGHAT, CDR2 FQNNGV. Losses at the gene ends were 5 bases for V and 8 bases for J; bases not matched to a gene: 8.

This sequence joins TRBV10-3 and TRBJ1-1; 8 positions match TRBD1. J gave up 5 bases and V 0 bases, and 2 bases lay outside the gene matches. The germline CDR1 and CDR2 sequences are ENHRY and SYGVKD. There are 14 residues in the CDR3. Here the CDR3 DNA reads TGTGCCATCAGTGAGTCGACAGGGGATACTGAAGCTTTCTTT. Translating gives CAISESTGDTEAFF.